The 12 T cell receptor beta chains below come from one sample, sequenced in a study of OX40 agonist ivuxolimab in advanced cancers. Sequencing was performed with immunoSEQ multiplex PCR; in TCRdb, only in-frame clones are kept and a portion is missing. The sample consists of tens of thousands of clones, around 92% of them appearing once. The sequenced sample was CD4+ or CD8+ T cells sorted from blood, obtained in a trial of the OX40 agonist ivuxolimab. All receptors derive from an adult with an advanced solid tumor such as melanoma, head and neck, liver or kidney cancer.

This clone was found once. CDR3 DNA: TGTGCCAGCAGCGCACAGGGAGGGGGAAACACCATATATTTT. Protein product: CASSAQGGGNTIYF. The V gene is TRBV9, the J gene TRBJ1-3; D is perhaps TRBD1 (6 bases). Between the trimmed V and J ends, which lost 3 bases and 4 bases, there was a span of 11 bases. There are 14 residues in the CDR3. Germline V gives CDR1 SGDLS, CDR2 YYNGEE.

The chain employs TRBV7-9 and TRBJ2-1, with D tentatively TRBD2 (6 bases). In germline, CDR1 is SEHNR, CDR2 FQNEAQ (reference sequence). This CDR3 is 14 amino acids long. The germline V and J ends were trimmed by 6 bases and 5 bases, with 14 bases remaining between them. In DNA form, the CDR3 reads TGTGCCAGCAGACCAGGAGGAGGGCACAATGAGCAGTTCTTC. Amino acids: CASRPGGGHNEQFF.

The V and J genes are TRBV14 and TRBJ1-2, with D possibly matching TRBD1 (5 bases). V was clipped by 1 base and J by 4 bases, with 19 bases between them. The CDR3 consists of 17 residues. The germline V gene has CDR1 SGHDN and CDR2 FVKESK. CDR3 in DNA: TGTGCCAGCAGCCAAGGTTCCGGTAAGGGGCATGGCTATGGCTACACCTTC. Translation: CASSQGSGKGHGYGYTF.

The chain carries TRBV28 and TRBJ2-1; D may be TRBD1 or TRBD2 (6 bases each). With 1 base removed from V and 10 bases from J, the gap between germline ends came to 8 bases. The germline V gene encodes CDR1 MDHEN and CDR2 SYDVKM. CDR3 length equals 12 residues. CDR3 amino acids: CASSLLGGEQFF. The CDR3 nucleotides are TGTGCCAGCAGTTTATTAGGGGGGGAGCAGTTCTTC.

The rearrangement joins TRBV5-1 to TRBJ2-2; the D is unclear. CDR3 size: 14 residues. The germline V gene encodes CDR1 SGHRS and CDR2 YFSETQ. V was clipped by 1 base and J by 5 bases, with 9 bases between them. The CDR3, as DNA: TGCGCCAGCAGCTTGTTGTCTCTAACCGGGGAGCTGTTTTTT. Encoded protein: CASSLLSLTGELFF.

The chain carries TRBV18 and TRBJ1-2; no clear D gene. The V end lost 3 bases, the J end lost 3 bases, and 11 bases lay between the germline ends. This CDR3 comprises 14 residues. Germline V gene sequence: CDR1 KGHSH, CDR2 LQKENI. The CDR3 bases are TGTGCCAGCTCACCCGAGCCTCAGTACTATGGCTACACCTTC. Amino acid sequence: CASSPEPQYYGYTF.

DNA of the CDR3: TGTGCCAGCAGTTACCGGAGCTATGGCTACACCTTC. Its translation: CASSYRSYGYTF. The J gene is TRBJ1-2, the V gene TRBV6-6; no definite D call. The germline V gene has CDR1 MNHNY and CDR2 SVGAGI (reference sequence). The CDR3 loop spans 12 amino acids. Between the trimmed V and J ends, which lost 2 bases and 4 bases, there was a span of 5 bases.

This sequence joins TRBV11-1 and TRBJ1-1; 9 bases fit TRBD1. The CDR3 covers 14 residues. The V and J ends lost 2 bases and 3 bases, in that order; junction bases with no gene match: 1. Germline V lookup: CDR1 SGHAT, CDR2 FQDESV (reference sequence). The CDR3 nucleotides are TGTGCCAGCAGCTTACGGACAGGGGACACTGAAGCTTTCTTT. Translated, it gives CASSLRTGDTEAFF.

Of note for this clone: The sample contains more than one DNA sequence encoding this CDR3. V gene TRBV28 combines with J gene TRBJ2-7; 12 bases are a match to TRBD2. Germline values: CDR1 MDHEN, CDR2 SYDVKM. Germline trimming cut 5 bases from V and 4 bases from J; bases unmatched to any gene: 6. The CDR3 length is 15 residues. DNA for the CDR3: TGTGCCAGCAGTACACCTAGCGGGAGGGTTTACGAGCAGTACTTC. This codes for CASSTPSGRVYEQYF. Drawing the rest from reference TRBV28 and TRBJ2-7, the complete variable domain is DVKVTQSSRYLVKRTGEKVFLECVQDMDHENMFWYRQDPGLGLRLIYFSYDVKMKEKGDIPEGYSVSREKKERFSLILESASTNQTSMYLCASSTPSGRVYEQYFGPGTRLTVT.

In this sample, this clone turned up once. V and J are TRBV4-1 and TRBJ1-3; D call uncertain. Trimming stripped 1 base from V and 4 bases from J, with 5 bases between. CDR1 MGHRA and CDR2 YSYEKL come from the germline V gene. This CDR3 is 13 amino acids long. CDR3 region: CASSQVGGNTIYF. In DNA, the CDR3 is TGCGCCAGCAGCCAAGTCGGGGGAAACACCATATATTTT.

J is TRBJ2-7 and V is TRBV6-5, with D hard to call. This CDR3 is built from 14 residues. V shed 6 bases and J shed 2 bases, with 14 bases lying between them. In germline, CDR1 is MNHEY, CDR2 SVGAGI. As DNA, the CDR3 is TGTGCCAGCAGCCTTAACACGTACCCCTACGAGCAGTACTTC. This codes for CASSLNTYPYEQYF.

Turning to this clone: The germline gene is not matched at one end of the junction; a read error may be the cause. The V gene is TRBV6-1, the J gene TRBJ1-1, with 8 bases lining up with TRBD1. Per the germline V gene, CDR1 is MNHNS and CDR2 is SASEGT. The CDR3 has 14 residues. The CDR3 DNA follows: TGTGCCATCAGTGCCGGACAGGGCAACACTGAAGCTTTCTTT. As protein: CAISAGQGNTEAFF.